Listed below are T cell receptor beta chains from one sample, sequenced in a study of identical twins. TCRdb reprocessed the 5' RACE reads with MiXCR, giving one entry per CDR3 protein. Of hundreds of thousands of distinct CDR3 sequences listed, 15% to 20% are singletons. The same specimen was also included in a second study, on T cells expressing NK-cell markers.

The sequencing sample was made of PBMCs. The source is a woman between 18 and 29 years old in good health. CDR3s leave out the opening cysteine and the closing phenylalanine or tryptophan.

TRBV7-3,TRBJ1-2,ASSSRGGAYGYT
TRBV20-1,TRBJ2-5,SARSRGSGETQY
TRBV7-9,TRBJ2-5,ASSLAPAGYQETQY
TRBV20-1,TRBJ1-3,SAGGTAGNTIY
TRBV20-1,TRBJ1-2,SARESTYGYT
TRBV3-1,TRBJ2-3,ASSQPRIQPLGIGADTQY
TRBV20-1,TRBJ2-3,SGREETDTQY
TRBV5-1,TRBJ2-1,ASSPAGVPLSEQF
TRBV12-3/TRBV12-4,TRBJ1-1,ASYSGTEAF
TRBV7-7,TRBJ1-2,ASSGPGLHFYSLAGYT
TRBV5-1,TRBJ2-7,ASSLGWQGSSYEQY
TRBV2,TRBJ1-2,ASGGTLYGYT
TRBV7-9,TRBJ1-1,ASSPTDRVNTEAF
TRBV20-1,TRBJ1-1,SARPGGGEAF
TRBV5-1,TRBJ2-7,ASSLSGHFLEQY
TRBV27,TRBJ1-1,ASSLAPRLTEAF
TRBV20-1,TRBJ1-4,SARTAQGQEKLF
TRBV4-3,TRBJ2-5,ASSQARLQETQY
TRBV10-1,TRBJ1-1,ASRRGFNTEAF
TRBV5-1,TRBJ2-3,ASSVGLAGGTDTQY
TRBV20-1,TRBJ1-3,SAINARGGGNTIY
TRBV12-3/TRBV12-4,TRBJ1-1,ASRRQTNTEAF
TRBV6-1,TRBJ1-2,ASSEVAGGGHLRT
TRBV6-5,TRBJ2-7,ASSSRSGQAPMQY
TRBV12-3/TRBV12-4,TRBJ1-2,ASTLTGGGYGYT
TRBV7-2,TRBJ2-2,ASSSDPGELF
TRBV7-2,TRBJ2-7,ASSPLAGLLSEQY